A single sample is the source of the 15 T cell receptor beta chains below, sequenced in a study of blood T cell repertoires in COVID-19. Assay used: immunoSEQ multiplex PCR; TCRdb lists only in-frame clones, some missing. The repertoire holds approximately 85,000 clones, with approximately 92% as singletons. What was sequenced was peripheral blood. The receptors derive from a woman aged 60-70 years with active COVID-19.

This chain uses TRBV10-1 with TRBJ1-2, with 9 nucleotides matching TRBD1. Germline assignment: CDR1 WNHNN and CDR2 SYGVQD (reference sequence). V gave up 0 bases and J gave up 7 bases; unmatched junction bases: 3. The CDR3 has 14 amino acids. The CDR3 DNA sequence: TGCGCCAGCAGTGAGTCGGGACAGGGCTCTGGCTACACCTTC. It is translated as CASSESGQGSGYTF.

Comments on this clone: Other nucleotide sequences from this sample produce the same CDR3. This chain connects TRBV11-3 to TRBJ1-2, with D perhaps matching TRBD1 (6 bases). Germline assignment: CDR1 SGHNT and CDR2 YENEEA. Trimming took 5 bases from V and 3 from J, leaving 10 bases between them. CDR3 length: 13 residues. The CDR3 loop is CASSPQGDYGYTF. The CDR3 coding sequence is TGTGCCAGCAGCCCACAGGGAGACTATGGCTACACCTTC.

CDR3 in amino acids: CASRIRDTHEKLFF. CDR3 bases: TGTGCCAGCAGGATCCGGGACACTCACGAAAAACTGTTTTTT. This rearrangement joins TRBV2 to TRBJ1-4; D may be TRBD1 (6 bases). The length of the CDR3 is 14 residues. With 6 bases removed from V and 8 bases from J, the gap between germline ends came to 16 bases. CDR1 is SNHLY, CDR2 FYNNEI, per germline.

The genes are TRBV4-3 and TRBJ1-2; no clear D. V lost 4 bases to trimming and J lost 2 bases, with 17 bases between them. From germline, CDR1 is LGHNA and CDR2 YSLEER. There are 16 residues in the CDR3. The CDR3 region is CASSPAARTSNYGYTF. In nucleotides, the CDR3 is TGCGCCAGCAGCCCAGCGGCGAGGACCTCAAACTATGGCTACACCTTC.

This clone was seen a few times. The rearrangement uses TRBV7-6 and TRBJ1-6; no firm D call. CDR1 is SGHVS and CDR2 is FNYEAQ in the germline V gene. The CDR3 has 15 residues. Trimming stripped 1 base from V and 7 bases from J, with 11 bases between. Here the CDR3 reads CASSLDGRENSPLHF. CDR3 nucleotide sequence: TGTGCCAGCAGCTTAGATGGACGGGAAAATTCACCCCTCCACTTT.

J is TRBJ1-5 and V is TRBV19, with 8 bases fitting TRBD1. V lost 3 bases to trimming and J lost 4 bases; unmatched junction nucleotides: 5. This CDR3 is built from 15 residues. Germline loops: CDR1 LNHDA, CDR2 SQIVND (reference sequence). CDR3 DNA: TGTGCCAGTAGTATCCCTCAGGGGGCGAATCAGCCCCAGCATTTT. This codes for CASSIPQGANQPQHF.

This chain uses TRBV27 with TRBJ2-3, with 12 bases lining up with TRBD2. The germline V gene encodes CDR1 MNHEY and CDR2 SMNVEV (reference sequence). The CDR3 contains 16 residues. The junction had 8 bases not matched to a gene; V was cut back by 5 bases and J by 5 bases. CDR3 amino acids: CASSDRLAGVEDTQYF. CDR3 sequence (DNA): TGTGCCAGCAGTGACAGACTAGCGGGAGTTGAAGATACGCAGTATTTT.

The chain is built from TRBV6-5 and TRBJ1-1, with 10 bases fitting TRBD1. Trimming cost V 6 bases and J 8 bases; bases outside gene matches: 3. This CDR3 contains 12 residues. Per germline, CDR1 MNHEY and CDR2 SVGAGI. CDR3 in DNA: TGTGCCAGCAGACCGGACAGGGGGGAAGCTTTCTTT. Its protein is CASRPDRGEAFF.

This clone was recorded once. The rearrangement links TRBV27 to TRBJ1-2, with D perhaps matching TRBD1 (6 bases). The CDR3 extends over 15 amino acids. The germline V gene encodes CDR1 MNHEY and CDR2 SMNVEV (reference sequence). Trimming took 4 bases from V and 9 from J, leaving 21 bases between them. CDR3 residues: CASSSDRDTVSSYTF. CDR3 DNA: TGTGCCAGCAGTTCTGACCGGGACACAGTCTCTAGCTACACCTTC.

This clone was seen a few times. This chain joins TRBV4-1 and TRBJ2-1, with 14 bases fitting TRBD2. Germline CDR1 and CDR2: MGHRA and YSYEKL. After removal of 3 bases from V and 7 bases from J, the junction contained 2 bases not matched to a gene. The length of the CDR3 is 15 residues. CDR3 in DNA: TGCGCCAGCAGCCAGACTAGCGGGAGGGGGAATGAGCAGTTCTTC. Amino acid sequence: CASSQTSGRGNEQFF.

This sequence joins TRBV7-9 and TRBJ2-7, with TRBD2 identical over 9 bases. Germline V CDR1 and CDR2: SEHNR, FQNEAQ (reference sequence). CDR3 length: 15 residues. J gave up 5 bases and V 1 base, and 6 bases lay outside the gene matches. The CDR3 protein is CASSLDAGGLDEQYF. DNA for the CDR3: TGTGCCAGCAGCTTAGATGCGGGAGGGCTGGACGAGCAGTACTTC.

The rearrangement joins TRBV12-5 to TRBJ1-5, with D perhaps matching TRBD1 (5 bases). Trimming removed 0 bases at V and 2 bases at J, with 14 bases between. The CDR3 has 17 amino acids. Germline assignment: CDR1 LGHNT and CDR2 FRNRAP. The chain's CDR3 is CASGLVEQGGGNQPQHF. The CDR3 DNA is TGTGCTAGTGGTTTGGTCGAACAAGGAGGGGGCAATCAGCCCCAGCATTTT.

The gene calls are TRBV30 and TRBJ1-6; TRBD1 matches 9 bases. Germline values: CDR1 GTSNPN, CDR2 SVGIG (reference sequence). Losses at the gene ends were 4 bases for V and 6 bases for J; bases not matched to a gene: 4. The CDR3 has 14 residues. The CDR3 loop is CAWNPTGGNSPLHF. CDR3 coding DNA: TGTGCCTGGAACCCGACAGGGGGTAATTCACCCCTCCACTTT.

This chain uses TRBV7-9 with TRBJ2-2; 8 bases are shared with TRBD1. CDR1 is SEHNR and CDR2 is FQNEAQ in the germline V gene (reference sequence). There are 14 residues in the CDR3. V was clipped by 4 bases and J by 7 bases; unmatched bases: 5. DNA for the CDR3: TGTGCCAGCAGCTGGACAGGGTTTGGCGGGGAGCTGTTTTTT. Residues: CASSWTGFGGELFF.

The rearrangement joins TRBV7-2 to TRBJ2-3; 9 positions match TRBD1. The CDR3 extends over 15 amino acids. J gave up 8 bases and V 4 bases, and 10 bases lay outside the gene matches. The V gene's germline CDR1 is SGHTA and CDR2 FQGNSA. The CDR3 sequence: CASSSRPGTGSTQYF. The CDR3 region has the DNA TGTGCCAGCAGCTCACGTCCCGGGACAGGGTCTACGCAGTATTTT. The variable domain in full, completed from reference TRBV7-2 and TRBJ2-3, reads GAGVSQSPSNKVTEKGKDVELRCDPISGHTALYWYRQSLGQGLEFLIYFQGNSAPDKSGLPSDRFSAERTGGSVSTLTIQRTQQEDSAVYLCASSSRPGTGSTQYFGPGTRLTVL.